This TCR beta chain is drawn from a study of cytomegalovirus exposure and HLA in healthy donors. 60 Vbeta and 13 Jbeta primers were used in PCR. Sequencing was performed with immunoSEQ multiplex PCR; in TCRdb, only in-frame clones are kept and a portion is missing. The sample includes under 200,000 clones, over 70% of them seen just once. To note about this clone: Its antigen is unidentified. Relative to the germline gene, one junction end is altered; a read error may explain this.

Per germline, CDR1 KGHSH and CDR2 LQKENI. The CDR3 loop spans 14 amino acids. Findings and caveats of the study: The dataset shows that most TCR sequences were rare, while some public TCRs occurred in many donors. As confirmed in vitro, a few CMV-associated chains were specific for CMV antigens. TCR beta V- and J-gene trimming was later associated with a missense DCLRE1C variant. In a later analysis, TCR association rates varied by HLA locus: DRB1 most, HLA-C fewest.

The sequenced sample consisted of PBMCs. The V gene is TRBV18, the J gene TRBJ1-5; D ambiguous. This receptor was obtained from a female donor in good health and CMV-seronegative. The CDR3 coding sequence is TGTGCCAGTTCACCTAACACGGGGAACCAGCCCCAGCATTTT. This sequence encodes CASSPNTGNQPQHF.